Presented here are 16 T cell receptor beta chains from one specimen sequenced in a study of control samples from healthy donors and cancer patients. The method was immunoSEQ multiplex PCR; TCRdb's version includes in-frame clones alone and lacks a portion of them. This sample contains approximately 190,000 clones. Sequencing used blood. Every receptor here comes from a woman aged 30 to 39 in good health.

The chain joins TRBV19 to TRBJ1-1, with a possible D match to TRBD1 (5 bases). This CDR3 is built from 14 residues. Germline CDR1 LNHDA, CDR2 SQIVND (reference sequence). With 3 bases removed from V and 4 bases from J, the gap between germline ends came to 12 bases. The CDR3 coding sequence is TGTGCCAGTAGTATGAGCGGGGGTAGCACTGAAGCTTTCTTT. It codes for CASSMSGGSTEAFF.

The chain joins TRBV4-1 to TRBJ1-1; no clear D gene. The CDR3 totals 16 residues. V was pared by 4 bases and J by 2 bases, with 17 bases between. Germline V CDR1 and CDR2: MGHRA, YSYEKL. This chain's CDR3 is CASSPSVRTSNTEAFF. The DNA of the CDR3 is TGCGCCAGCAGCCCTAGCGTACGAACCAGTAACACTGAAGCTTTCTTT.

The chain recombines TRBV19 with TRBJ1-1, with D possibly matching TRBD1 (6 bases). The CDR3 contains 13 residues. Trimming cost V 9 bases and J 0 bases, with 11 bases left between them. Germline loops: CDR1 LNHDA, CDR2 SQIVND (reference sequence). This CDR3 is CASQGQLNTEAFF. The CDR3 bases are TGTGCCAGCCAAGGACAGCTGAACACTGAAGCTTTCTTT.

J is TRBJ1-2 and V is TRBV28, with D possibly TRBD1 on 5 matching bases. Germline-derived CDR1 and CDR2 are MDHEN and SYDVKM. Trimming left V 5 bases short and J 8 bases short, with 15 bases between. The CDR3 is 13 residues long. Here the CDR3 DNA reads TGTGCCAGCAGTCCTTCGGGGCTAGGCGGCTACACCTTC. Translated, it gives CASSPSGLGGYTF.

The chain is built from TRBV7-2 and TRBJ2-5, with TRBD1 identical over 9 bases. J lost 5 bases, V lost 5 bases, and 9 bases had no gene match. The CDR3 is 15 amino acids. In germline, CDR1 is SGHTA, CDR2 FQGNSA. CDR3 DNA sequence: TGTGCCAGCAGCCTAGGGACAGGGCGTGGGGAGACCCAGTACTTC. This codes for CASSLGTGRGETQYF.

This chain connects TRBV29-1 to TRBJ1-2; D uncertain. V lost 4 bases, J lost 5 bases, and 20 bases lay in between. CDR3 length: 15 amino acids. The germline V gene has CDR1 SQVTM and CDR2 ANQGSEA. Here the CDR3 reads CSVVLVYGPFYGYTF. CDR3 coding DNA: TGCAGCGTTGTTTTGGTGTATGGGCCTTTTTATGGCTACACCTTC.

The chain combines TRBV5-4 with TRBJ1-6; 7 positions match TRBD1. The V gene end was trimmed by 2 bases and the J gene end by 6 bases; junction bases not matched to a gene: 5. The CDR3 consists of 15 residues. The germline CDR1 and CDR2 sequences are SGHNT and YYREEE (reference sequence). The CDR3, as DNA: TGTGCCAGCAGCTTTTCCGGGACAGTTAATTCACCCCTCCACTTT. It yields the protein CASSFSGTVNSPLHF.

The CDR3 protein is CASSHRDSNYGYTF. The CDR3, as DNA: TGCGCCAGCAGCCATAGGGACAGTAACTATGGCTACACCTTC. The chain couples TRBV4-1 to TRBJ1-2, with 7 bases aligning to TRBD1. The CDR3 has 14 residues. The V and J ends lost 3 bases and 1 base, in that order; junction bases with no gene match: 2. Looked up from germline, CDR1 is MGHRA and CDR2 is YSYEKL.

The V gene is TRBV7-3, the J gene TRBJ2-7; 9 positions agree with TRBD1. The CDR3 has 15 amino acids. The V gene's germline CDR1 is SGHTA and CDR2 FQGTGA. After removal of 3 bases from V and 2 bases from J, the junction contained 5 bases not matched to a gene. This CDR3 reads CASSFTGTGPYEQYF. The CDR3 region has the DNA TGTGCCAGCAGCTTCACCGGGACAGGGCCCTACGAGCAGTACTTC.

The CDR3 spells CASSLGLGDARAYEQYF. DNA for the CDR3: TGTGCCAGCAGCTTAGGGCTAGGGGACGCCCGCGCCTACGAGCAGTACTTC. The chain links TRBV7-8 to TRBJ2-7, with D perhaps being TRBD1 or TRBD2 (5 bases each). V was trimmed by 1 base and J by 2 bases, leaving 18 bases between them. The CDR3 is 17 residues long. Germline V gene sequence: CDR1 SGHVS, CDR2 FQNEAQ.

CDR3 protein: CASSQQHLGMGEAFF. In DNA form, the CDR3 reads TGTGCCAGCAGCCAACAACACTTAGGGATGGGTGAAGCTTTCTTT. The rearrangement links TRBV14 to TRBJ1-1; D not certain. With 2 bases removed from V and 7 bases from J, the gap between germline ends came to 17 bases. Germline CDR1 is SGHDN and CDR2 is FVKESK. The CDR3 has 15 residues.

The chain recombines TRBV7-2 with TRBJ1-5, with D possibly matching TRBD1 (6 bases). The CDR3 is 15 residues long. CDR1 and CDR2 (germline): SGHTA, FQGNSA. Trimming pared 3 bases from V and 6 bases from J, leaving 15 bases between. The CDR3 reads CASSFQQGRVQPQHF. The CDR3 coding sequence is TGTGCCAGCAGCTTCCAACAGGGACGGGTTCAGCCCCAGCATTTT.

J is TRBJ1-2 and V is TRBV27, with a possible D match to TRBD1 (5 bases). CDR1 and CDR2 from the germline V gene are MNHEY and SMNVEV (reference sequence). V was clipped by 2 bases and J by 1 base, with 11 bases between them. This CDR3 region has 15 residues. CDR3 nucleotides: TGTGCCAGCAGTTTAAACAGGCTCTTTAACTATGGCTACACCTTC. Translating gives CASSLNRLFNYGYTF.

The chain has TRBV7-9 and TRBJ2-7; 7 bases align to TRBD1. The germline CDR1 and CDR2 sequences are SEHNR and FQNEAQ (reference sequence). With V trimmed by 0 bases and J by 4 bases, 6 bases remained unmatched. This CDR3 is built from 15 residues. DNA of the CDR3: TGTGCCAGCAGCTTAGCGCAGGACAGGATTTACGAGCAGTACTTC. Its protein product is CASSLAQDRIYEQYF.

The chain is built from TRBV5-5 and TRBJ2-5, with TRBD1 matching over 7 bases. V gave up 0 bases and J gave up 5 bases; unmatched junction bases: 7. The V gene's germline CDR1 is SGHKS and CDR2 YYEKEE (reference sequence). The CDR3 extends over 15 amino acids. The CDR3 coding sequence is TGTGCCAGCAGCTTGGAGACAGGGAGTTTTGAGACCCAGTACTTC. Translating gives CASSLETGSFETQYF.

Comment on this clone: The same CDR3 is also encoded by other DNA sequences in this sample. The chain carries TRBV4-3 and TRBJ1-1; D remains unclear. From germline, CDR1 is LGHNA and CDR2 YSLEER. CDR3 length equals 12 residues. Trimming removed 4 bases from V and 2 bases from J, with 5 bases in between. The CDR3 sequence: CASSLANTEAFF. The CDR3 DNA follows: TGCGCCAGCAGCCTAGCTAACACTGAAGCTTTCTTT.